This passage covers 32 T cell receptor beta chains from one sample sequenced in a study of a mutant IDH1 vaccine in newly diagnosed glioma. The data were produced by immunoSEQ multiplex PCR, yet TCRdb's version contains in-frame clones alone and is incomplete. The sample consists of about 130,000 clones, roughly 77% of them appearing once. For these TCRs, the target antigens are not known. This sample's time point: week 11, during vaccination. Every single dose of the vaccine, 300 ug of mutant IDH1 20-mer peptide, came with topical imiquimod. The material was PBMCs, obtained from a glioma patient whose treatment included an IDH1 peptide vaccine. Receptor source: a man aged 35-49 years with glioma.

The V call is TRBV21-1, the J call TRBJ2-4; the table names TRBD1, a call not compared with the DNA. TRBV21-1 is a pseudogene segment. CDR3 length: 14 residues. In DNA, the CDR3 is TGTGCCAGCAGCAACCAGGGGACCAAAAACATTCAGTACTTC. Translating it yields CASSNQGTKNIQYF.

The J gene is TRBJ2-5, the V gene TRBV29-1; D is perhaps TRBD1 (6 bases). Trimming pared 0 bases from V and 5 bases from J, leaving 19 bases between. Germline V gene sequence: CDR1 SQVTM, CDR2 ANQGSEA. The CDR3 sequence is 16 residues long. CDR3 DNA sequence: TGCAGCGTTGAAGATCCTAGGGCAGGGGAATTCGAGACCCAGTACTTC. It specifies CSVEDPRAGEFETQYF.

The gene calls are TRBV20-1 and TRBJ2-1; D is undetermined. CDR3 length equals 11 residues. CDR1 and CDR2 from the germline V gene are DFQATT and SNEGSKA (reference sequence). V lost 4 bases and J lost 4, with 5 bases in between. The CDR3 loop is CSATPYNEQFF. CDR3 bases: TGCAGTGCTACTCCGTACAATGAGCAGTTCTTC.

The chain joins TRBV5-6 to TRBJ2-2, with D possibly being TRBD2 (5 bases). The CDR3 is 14 residues long. Germline CDR1 and CDR2: SGHDT and YYEEEE. Trimming stripped 0 bases from V and 4 bases from J, with 7 bases between. The CDR3 DNA sequence: TGTGCCAGCAGCTTGGAGGGAGCCACCGGGGAGCTGTTTTTT. Encoded protein: CASSLEGATGELFF. The variable domain in full, completed from reference TRBV5-6 and TRBJ2-2, reads DAGVTQSPTHLIKTRGQQVTLRCSPKSGHDTVSWYQQALGQGPQFIFQYYEEEERQRGNFPDRFSGHQFPNYSSELNVNALLLGDSALYLCASSLEGATGELFFGEGSRLTVL.

The chain employs TRBV5-4 and TRBJ2-3, with 8 bases identical to TRBD2. The CDR3 consists of 16 residues. The ends lost 2 bases at V and 2 bases at J; junction bases unmatched: 7. Germline lookup yields CDR1 SGHNT and CDR2 YYREEE (reference sequence). The CDR3 region has the DNA TGTGCCAGCAGCTTTAAGGTAGCGGGAAACACAGATACGCAGTATTTT. Its translation is CASSFKVAGNTDTQYF.

The chain employs TRBV11-2 and TRBJ2-7; a possible D gene is TRBD2 (5 bases). The V gene lost 0 bases and the J gene lost 2 bases, with 11 bases spanning the gap. Germline V gives CDR1 SGHAT, CDR2 FQNNGV. This CDR3 has 15 amino acids. Here the CDR3 reads CASSLERASAYEQYF. The DNA of the CDR3 is TGTGCCAGCAGCTTAGAGAGGGCCTCGGCCTACGAGCAGTACTTC.

The chain links TRBV28 to TRBJ2-3; no reliable D call. The CDR3 sequence is 15 residues long. Trimming stripped 5 bases from V and 2 bases from J, with 14 bases between. Germline V gene sequence: CDR1 MDHEN, CDR2 SYDVKM. For the CDR3, the DNA is TGTGCCAGCAGTGTGAGTTTTGGGTCCACAGATACGCAGTATTTT. This sequence encodes CASSVSFGSTDTQYF.

This clone was seen a few times. The V call is TRBV4-3, the J call TRBJ1-1, with a tentative D call TRBD1 (5 bases). This CDR3 has 14 residues. Germline V gene lookup returns CDR1 LGHNA and CDR2 YSLEER. V lost 0 bases, J lost 4 bases, and 9 bases lay in between. The CDR3 nucleotides read TGCGCCAGCAGCCAAGAAGGCCAGGGCACTGAAGCTTTCTTT. Its translation is CASSQEGQGTEAFF.

This chain uses TRBV18 with TRBJ2-5, with 8 bases lining up with TRBD1. V was pared by 1 base and J by 2 bases, with 12 bases of the junction left unmatched. The CDR3 is 18 residues long. Germline V gives CDR1 KGHSH, CDR2 LQKENI. The CDR3, as DNA: TGTGCCAGCTCACCACTCGCCGGAAACAGGGGGTTTCAAGAGACCCAGTACTTC. This codes for CASSPLAGNRGFQETQYF.

This sequence joins TRBV6-4 and TRBJ1-4; D gene ambiguous. In germline, CDR1 is MRHNA, CDR2 SNTAGT. The length of the CDR3 is 11 residues. Trimming took off 8 bases at V and 5 bases at J, with 6 bases between the two ends. The CDR3 region has the DNA TGTGCCAGCGGCAGGAATGAAAAACTGTTTTTT. It is translated as CASGRNEKLFF.

The V and J genes are TRBV7-9 and TRBJ1-4; the match to TRBD1 covers 7 bases. CDR3 length: 14 residues. Losses at the gene ends were 7 bases for V and 4 bases for J; bases not matched to a gene: 6. In germline, CDR1 is SEHNR, CDR2 FQNEAQ (reference sequence). CDR3 region: CASIPGQYNEKLFF. The CDR3 nucleotides read TGTGCCAGCATCCCGGGACAGTATAATGAAAAACTGTTTTTT.

The chain carries TRBV4-3 and TRBJ2-1; 9 nucleotides match TRBD2. Germline V gives CDR1 LGHNA, CDR2 YSLEER. The length of the CDR3 is 18 residues. V gave up 2 bases and J gave up 0 bases; unmatched junction bases: 8. The DNA for the CDR3 is TGCGCCAGCAGCCAACATCGGGCTAGCGGGGCCTCCTACAATGAGCAGTTCTTC. Its translation is CASSQHRASGASYNEQFF.

The chain combines TRBV2 with TRBJ1-5; D unclear. V lost 8 bases, J lost 4 bases, and 9 bases lay in between. Germline V lookup: CDR1 SNHLY, CDR2 FYNNEI. This CDR3 spans 12 amino acids. CDR3 sequence reads: CASSTANQPQHF. The CDR3 nucleotides read TGTGCCAGCTCTACAGCTAATCAGCCCCAGCATTTT.

This rearrangement joins TRBV15 to TRBJ1-4; D possibly corresponds to TRBD1 (5 bases). The CDR3 length is 14 residues. Germline CDR1 reads LNHNV; CDR2 reads YYDKDF (reference sequence). V dropped 5 bases and J dropped 5 bases, with 12 bases sitting between them. CDR3 sequence (DNA): TGTGCCACCAGCCGGGACCCCGAAAATGAAAAACTGTTTTTT. Encoded protein: CATSRDPENEKLFF.

The gene calls are TRBV19 and TRBJ2-1, with 8 nucleotides matching TRBD1. The V gene's germline CDR1 is LNHDA and CDR2 SQIVND (reference sequence). V lost 6 bases and J lost 8; bases outside the gene matches: 6. The CDR3 contains 13 residues. The CDR3 region is CASRKTGVHEQFF. The CDR3 region has the DNA TGTGCCAGTAGGAAGACAGGGGTCCATGAGCAGTTCTTC.

The V gene is TRBV21-1, the J gene TRBJ2-7; TRBD2 is taken as the D call from the table, unchecked against the DNA. TRBV21-1 has pseudogene status. The CDR3 has 14 amino acids. Here the CDR3 reads CARETSGGRYEQYF. The CDR3 DNA is TGTGCCAGAGAAACTAGCGGGGGTAGATACGAGCAGTACTTC.

The chain has TRBV28 and TRBJ2-1, with D maybe TRBD2 (5 bases). The CDR3 sequence is 14 residues long. Germline V gene lookup returns CDR1 MDHEN and CDR2 SYDVKM. Trimming removed 6 bases from V and 4 bases from J, with 13 bases in between. CDR3 DNA: TGTGCCAGCAGGGCGCCCGGGGAGTACAATGAGCAGTTCTTC. It codes for CASRAPGEYNEQFF.

The chain links TRBV18 to TRBJ1-2, with 10 positions matching TRBD1. The germline V gene encodes CDR1 KGHSH and CDR2 LQKENI. Trimming cost V 5 bases and J 11 bases; bases outside gene matches: 5. CDR3 size: 12 residues. CDR3 nucleotides: TGTGCCAGCTCATCCGGGACAGGGGCTTACACCTTC. Translation: CASSSGTGAYTF.

The chain carries TRBV7-9 and TRBJ2-7, with D possibly TRBD2 on 6 matching bases. Germline V lookup: CDR1 SEHNR, CDR2 FQNEAQ (reference sequence). This CDR3 comprises 17 residues. Trimming took 3 bases from V and 4 from J, leaving 22 bases between them. The CDR3 DNA is TGTGCCAGCAGCTTTAGGGGCGGTGGATGGGGGGAGTACGAGCAGTACTTC. Residues: CASSFRGGGWGEYEQYF. The variable domain in full, with the rest retrieved from reference TRBV7-9 and TRBJ2-7, is DTGVSQNPRHKITKRGQNVTFRCDPISEHNRLYWYRQTLGQGPEFLTYFQNEAQLEKSRLLSDRFSAERPKGSFSTLEIQRTEQGDSAMYLCASSFRGGGWGEYEQYFGPGTRLTVT.

The chain employs TRBV19 and TRBJ1-3; D gene ambiguous. The V and J ends lost 11 bases and 0 bases respectively, with 11 bases between them. The CDR3 is 13 amino acids. Per germline, CDR1 LNHDA and CDR2 SQIVND (reference sequence). The CDR3: CAGRPNSGNTIYF. The CDR3 region has the DNA TGTGCCGGTCGTCCAAACTCTGGAAACACCATATATTTT.

As DNA, the CDR3 is TGTGCCAGCAGCCAAGGAACAGGGGGCTTGGAATATGGCTACACCTTC. This codes for CASSQGTGGLEYGYTF. This chain joins TRBV4-2 and TRBJ1-2, with TRBD1 matching 9 bases. Trimming took 1 base from V and 5 from J; bases not matched to a gene: 8. Germline V gene lookup returns CDR1 LGHNA and CDR2 YNFKEQ. This CDR3 is 16 amino acids long.

J is TRBJ2-3 and V is TRBV10-1, with 8 nucleotides matching TRBD2. The CDR3 spans 16 residues. The germline gives CDR1 WNHNN, CDR2 SYGVQD (reference sequence). The V and J ends lost 0 bases and 2 bases, in that order; junction bases with no gene match: 4. CDR3 residues: CASSESSGGDTDTQYF. In DNA, the CDR3 is TGCGCCAGCAGTGAGTCTTCGGGGGGGGACACAGATACGCAGTATTTT.

The chain employs TRBV4-3 and TRBJ2-7; a possible D gene is TRBD1 (6 bases). The germline V gene has CDR1 LGHNA and CDR2 YSLEER. The CDR3 has 14 residues. Trimming left V 0 bases short and J 7 bases short, with 13 bases between. DNA of the CDR3: TGCGCCAGCAGCCAAGATTCCGTTAGGGGGGAGCAGTACTTC. The encoded protein is CASSQDSVRGEQYF.

This clone was detected a few times. This chain links TRBV4-1 with TRBJ2-1; D not certain. CDR1 is MGHRA, CDR2 YSYEKL, per germline. V lost 0 bases and J lost 4, with 13 bases in between. The CDR3 sequence is 16 residues long. DNA of the CDR3: TGCGCCAGCAGCCAAGATCAAAGCCGGCTATACAATGAGCAGTTCTTC. It codes for CASSQDQSRLYNEQFF.

The chain is built from TRBV27 and TRBJ1-4, with a tentative D call TRBD1 (6 bases). The ends were cut back, 2 bases at V and 10 bases at J, with 14 bases in the middle. The CDR3 is 14 amino acids. Germline V CDR1 and CDR2: MNHEY, SMNVEV (reference sequence). The CDR3 is CASSLSAGVGKLFF. Written as DNA, the CDR3 is TGTGCCAGCAGTTTAAGTGCAGGGGTCGGAAAACTGTTTTTT.

The rearrangement joins TRBV7-3 to TRBJ2-2, with no clear D. Germline-derived CDR1 and CDR2 are SGHTA and FQGTGA. CDR3 size: 13 residues. V was clipped by 2 bases and J by 5 bases, with 6 bases between them. DNA of the CDR3: TGTGCCAGCAGCTTACGGCAGACCGGGGAGCTGTTTTTT. Amino acids: CASSLRQTGELFF.

The rearrangement joins TRBV6-5 to TRBJ2-7; D uncertain. The germline V gene has CDR1 MNHEY and CDR2 SVGAGI. The CDR3 extends over 14 amino acids. V lost 2 bases to trimming and J lost 3 bases, with 11 bases between them. The CDR3 loop reads CASSYGLNDYEQYF. CDR3 nucleotide sequence: TGTGCCAGCAGTTACGGCCTAAACGACTACGAGCAGTACTTC.

The rearrangement links TRBV7-2 to TRBJ1-2, with unresolved D. Germline V gene sequence: CDR1 SGHTA, CDR2 FQGNSA. V gave up 1 base and J gave up 8 bases, with 17 bases separating them. The CDR3 loop spans 15 amino acids. CDR3 DNA sequence: TGTGCCAGCAGCTTAGGTTGGGCAGACCTTAGGGGCTACACCTTC. Its translation: CASSLGWADLRGYTF.

The rearrangement links TRBV2 to TRBJ2-7, with 8 nucleotides matching TRBD1. CDR3 length: 15 amino acids. V gave up 1 base and J gave up 3 bases; unmatched junction bases: 5. Germline V gene lookup returns CDR1 SNHLY and CDR2 FYNNEI. The CDR3 nucleotides are TGTGCCAGCAGTGAAGGAGGGACAGGCATCTACGAGCAGTACTTC. Translation: CASSEGGTGIYEQYF.

The chain employs TRBV13 and TRBJ2-7; TRBD2 aligns across 14 bases. Per germline, CDR1 PRHDT and CDR2 FYEKMQ (reference sequence). Trimming took 5 bases from V and 6 from J; bases not matched to a gene: 12. The CDR3 loop spans 17 amino acids. CDR3 in DNA: TGTGCCAGCAGCACCCTCGGGACTAGCGGGAGTTACGGCGAGCAGTACTTC. This sequence encodes CASSTLGTSGSYGEQYF. Filled out from reference TRBV13 and TRBJ2-7, the complete variable domain reads AAGVIQSPRHLIKEKRETATLKCYPIPRHDTVYWYQQGPGQDPQFLISFYEKMQSDKGSIPDRFSAQQFSDYHSELNMSSLELGDSALYFCASSTLGTSGSYGEQYFGPGTRLTVT.

The chain employs TRBV10-2 and TRBJ1-3, with 9 bases that match TRBD1. CDR1 is WSHSY, CDR2 SAAADI, per germline. V lost 5 bases, J lost 0 bases, and 2 bases stayed unmatched. The CDR3 spans 15 residues. This chain's CDR3 is CASSQTGGSGNTIYF. The CDR3 DNA is TGCGCCAGCAGTCAGACAGGGGGCTCTGGAAACACCATATATTTT.

This clone was observed a few times. The chain combines TRBV25-1 with TRBJ1-3; D is unclear. In germline, CDR1 is MGHDK, CDR2 SYGVNS. V was clipped by 2 bases and J by 4 bases, with 12 bases between them. The CDR3 is made up of 15 amino acids. CDR3 amino acids: CASSEIEVGGNTIYF. The CDR3 DNA is TGTGCCAGCAGTGAAATAGAGGTTGGGGGAAACACCATATATTTT.